A selection of T cell receptor beta chains follows, all from one sample in a study of graft-versus-host responses after intestinal transplantation. This table comes from immunoSEQ multiplex PCR, and its TCRdb copy is limited to in-frame clones, with some not included. The profile covers about 120,000 clones, with approximately 95% appearing a single time and over 2.5% taken by the ten largest. The antigens of these receptors remain unknown. The material was unstimulated CD8+ T cells sorted from spleen or lymph node cells, obtained before intestinal transplant. These receptors were obtained from a human donor who received an intestinal transplant. Both conserved end residues are part of each CDR3. D genes are given only for firm matches. For some rows the clone size is stated as once, few or many, or as a class when expanded; others skip it.

V	D	length	J	size	DNA	CDR3
TRBV7-8	TRBD1	13	TRBJ2-1	-	TGTGCCAGCAGCCAGGGACAGAGCAATGAGCAGTTCTTC	CASSQGQSNEQFF
TRBV5-1	TRBD2	15	TRBJ2-7	-	TGCGCCAGCACCTTTGGGTCCGGGAGGGCCTACGAGCAGTACTTC	CASTFGSGRAYEQYF
TRBV27	-	13	TRBJ2-7	-	TGTGCCAGCAGTTTAATACCAGTGGCCGAGCAGTACTTC	CASSLIPVAEQYF
TRBV30	-	13	TRBJ2-2	-	TGTGCCTGGGACACAGGGTACGCCGGGGAGCTGTTTTTT	CAWDTGYAGELFF
TRBV7-2	-	16	TRBJ2-7	-	TGTGCCAGCAGCTACAAAATGCTCTCCCTGGCCTACGAGCAGTACTTC	CASSYKMLSLAYEQYF
TRBV27	-	13	TRBJ2-7	once	TGTGCCAGCAGCCCCGACAGACCCTACGAGCAGTACTTC	CASSPDRPYEQYF
TRBV4-3	-	14	TRBJ2-1	-	TGCGCCAGCAGCCCTCGATTAGACGGAGAGGAGCAGTTCTTC	CASSPRLDGEEQFF
TRBV9	TRBD1	19	TRBJ1-1	-	TGTGCCAGCAGCGTAGGGGGTGGGACAGGGGTCATCATGAACACTGAAGCTTTCTTT	CASSVGGGTGVIMNTEAFF
TRBV6-1	-	16	TRBJ1-2	-	TGTGCCAGCAGTGAAGCGCGGGCCTCCAAGAACTATGGCTACACCTTC	CASSEARASKNYGYTF
TRBV7-8	TRBD2	18	TRBJ2-7	-	TGTGCCAGCAGCTCCCAAGGGGCGGGGGGTGCTCGCTCCTACGAGCAGTACTTC	CASSSQGAGGARSYEQYF
TRBV19	-	20	TRBJ2-1	-	TGTGCCAGTAGTCCCCTCTTCGGGCTAGCCCTCCTTAGCTCCTACAATGAGCAGTTCTTC	CASSPLFGLALLSSYNEQFF
TRBV2	TRBD2	16	TRBJ2-1	-	TGTGCCAGCAGTTCCCTGACTAGCGGGGATCACAATGAGCAGTTCTTC	CASSSLTSGDHNEQFF
TRBV6-4	TRBD2	17	TRBJ2-1	-	TGTGCCAGCAGTGCAAAAATGGCTAGCGGGAGGGTCGATGAGCAGTTCTTC	CASSAKMASGRVDEQFF
TRBV7-3	-	15	TRBJ2-5	-	TGTGCCAGCAGCTTAACGGGGCAGAGTCAAGAGACCCAGTACTTC	CASSLTGQSQETQYF
TRBV7-7	-	15	TRBJ2-5	-	TGTGCCAGCAGCTTATACGGGGGCCGCGGCGAGACCCAGTACTTC	CASSLYGGRGETQYF
TRBV29-1	TRBD1	16	TRBJ2-1	-	TGCAGCGTGATCGGACAGGCGGTAGACCCCTACAATGAGCAGTTCTTC	CSVIGQAVDPYNEQFF
TRBV27	-	15	TRBJ2-5	-	TGTGCCAGCAGACAAACCGCCGGGAGCGGCGAGACCCAGTACTTC	CASRQTAGSGETQYF
TRBV6-1	-	15	TRBJ2-7	-	TGTGCCAGCAGTGATCTACGGGGGCGCGACTACGAGCAGTACTTC	CASSDLRGRDYEQYF
TRBV11-2	-	15	TRBJ1-1	-	TGTGCCAGCAGCTTAGAGGCCTCCTCGGGCACTGAAGCTTTCTTT	CASSLEASSGTEAFF
TRBV6-5	-	16	TRBJ1-2	-	TGTGCCAGCAGTTACTCGTTGTCAGAGACGCCTTATGGCTACACCTTC	CASSYSLSETPYGYTF
TRBV9	TRBD1	18	TRBJ1-2	-	TGTGCCAGCAGCGGATCTGGGACAGGGGCCCAAAATAACTATGGCTACACCTTC	CASSGSGTGAQNNYGYTF
TRBV4-1	TRBD1	14	TRBJ1-1	-	TGCGCCAGCAGCCGAGGGACAGGAAACACTGAAGCTTTCTTT	CASSRGTGNTEAFF
TRBV14	-	15	TRBJ1-1	-	TGTGCCAGCAGCCAATTGCGCATTACGGAAACTGAAGCTTTCTTT	CASSQLRITETEAFF
TRBV7-3	TRBD2	18	TRBJ2-7	-	TGTGCCAGCAGCTTAATTCGCCTAGCGGGAGACCTACTTTCCGAGCAGTACTTC	CASSLIRLAGDLLSEQYF
TRBV9	-	14	TRBJ1-4	-	TGTGCCAGCAGCCCCCCGGACGACAATGAAAAACTGTTTTTT	CASSPPDDNEKLFF
TRBV7-8	-	14	TRBJ1-2	-	TGTGCCAGCAGCCCCAAGCAGGGTGTCTATGGCTACACCTTC	CASSPKQGVYGYTF
TRBV6-5	-	13	TRBJ2-3	-	TGTGCCAGCAGGCCCGGGACCCGAGGGGGGCAGTATTTT	CASRPGTRGGQYF
TRBV7-9	-	16	TRBJ2-2	-	TGTGCCAGCAGCTTGGAGTTCGGGAGCGCAACCGGGGAGCTGTTTTTT	CASSLEFGSATGELFF
TRBV4-1	-	15	TRBJ2-7	-	TGCGCCAGCAGCCAAGATCCGGGTAGCTCCTACGAGCAGTACTTC	CASSQDPGSSYEQYF
TRBV9	TRBD2	16	TRBJ2-1	-	TGTGCCAGCAGCACTACCTTAGCGGGGGGCTACAATGAGCAGTTCTTC	CASSTTLAGGYNEQFF
TRBV6-1	TRBD2	15	TRBJ2-7	-	TGTGCCAGCAGTGAAGAATCGGGAGGTTCCTACGAGCAGTACTTC	CASSEESGGSYEQYF
TRBV6-5	-	14	TRBJ1-2	-	TGTGCCAGCAGTGAAGGGGGGGCTTTCTATGGCTACACCTTC	CASSEGGAFYGYTF
TRBV5-1	-	12	TRBJ2-2	-	TGCGCCAGCAGCTTGGCTGCGGAGGAGCTGTTTTTT	CASSLAAEELFF
TRBV10-3	TRBD1	14	TRBJ1-1	few	TGTGCCATCAGTGGTAAGGGGGCGTACACTGAAGCTTTCTTT	CAISGKGAYTEAFF
TRBV28	-	16	TRBJ1-1	-	TGTGCCAGCAGTTTAGGTAGGAGGGCGGGAAGCACTGAAGCTTTCTTT	CASSLGRRAGSTEAFF
TRBV7-6	-	14	TRBJ2-1	-	TGTGCCAGCAGCTTAGGTTTTCTAGCTAATGAGCAGTTCTTC	CASSLGFLANEQFF
TRBV15	TRBD2	14	TRBJ2-7	-	TGTGCCACCAGCCCCGGCGGGAGGGTAGGCGAGCAGTACTTC	CATSPGGRVGEQYF
TRBV7-3	-	13	TRBJ2-1	once	TGTGCCAGCAGCTTAACGGGTAGGGATGAGCAGTTCTTC	CASSLTGRDEQFF
TRBV28	-	15	TRBJ2-5	-	TGTGCCAGCAGAACTACACGGAACCCAAGGGAGACCCAGTACTTC	CASRTTRNPRETQYF
TRBV7-3	-	15	TRBJ2-3	-	TGTGCCAGCAGCTTAAACCCCCAGATCACAGATACGCAGTATTTT	CASSLNPQITDTQYF
TRBV9	-	15	TRBJ1-3	-	TGTGCCAGCAGCGTATCGGGGCTAGCCGGAAACACCATATATTTT	CASSVSGLAGNTIYF
TRBV4-1	-	15	TRBJ2-7	-	TGCGCCAGCAGCCAAGTAGTTTCTAGTACCTACGAGCAGTACTTC	CASSQVVSSTYEQYF
TRBV13	-	14	TRBJ2-7	-	TGTGCCAGCAGAGAGGCGATAGAACCCTACGAGCAGTACTTC	CASREAIEPYEQYF
TRBV7-9	-	15	TRBJ1-4	-	TGTGCCAGCAGCTTAAGGCCTGACAGTAATGAAAAACTGTTTTTT	CASSLRPDSNEKLFF
TRBV19	-	13	TRBJ2-7	-	TGTGCCAGTAGCCAGCCATCAGGACGGGAGCAGTACTTC	CASSQPSGREQYF
TRBV9	-	14	TRBJ1-5	-	TGTGCCAGCAGCCCTACAGGGATCAATCAGCCCCAGCATTTT	CASSPTGINQPQHF
TRBV5-5	-	16	TRBJ2-7	-	TGTGCCAGCAGCTTACGCCCCCTAGTTACCCCCTACGAGCAGTACTTC	CASSLRPLVTPYEQYF
TRBV30	-	16	TRBJ2-1	-	TGTGCCTGGAGTGCCAAACTGTATGGGGGGCTCAATGAGCAGTTCTTC	CAWSAKLYGGLNEQFF
TRBV28	TRBD1	16	TRBJ2-1	-	TGTGCCAGCGTTGACAGGGCCAGTTTAGTCACAAATGAGCAGTTCTTC	CASVDRASLVTNEQFF
TRBV28	-	16	TRBJ2-1	-	TGTGCCAGCAGTCCCCCCCGGGACGAAGCAGGGAATGAGCAGTTCTTC	CASSPPRDEAGNEQFF
TRBV5-1	-	11	TRBJ1-1	-	TGCGCCAGCATGGGAAACACTGAAGCTTTCTTT	CASMGNTEAFF
TRBV11-2	-	18	TRBJ1-5	-	TGTGCCAGCAGCTTAGTTCCCCCATCGGGAGGGAAGGGGCAGCCCCAGCATTTT	CASSLVPPSGGKGQPQHF
TRBV28	-	14	TRBJ1-5	-	TGTGCCAGCAGTTTAACACAGGGCAATCAGCCCCAGCATTTT	CASSLTQGNQPQHF
TRBV6-6	-	13	TRBJ2-1	once	TGTGCCAGCTGCCCCGGCGGTGGGAATGAGCAGTTCTTC	CASCPGGGNEQFF
TRBV13	-	16	TRBJ2-1	-	TGTGCCAGCAGCTTGTCGGAACCCCTTTTCTACAATGAGCAGTTCTTC	CASSLSEPLFYNEQFF
TRBV7-2	-	14	TRBJ2-7	once	TGTGCCAGCAGCTCTGTGGGTAGCGGCTACGAGCAGTACTTC	CASSSVGSGYEQYF
TRBV6-1	-	14	TRBJ1-1	-	TGTGCCAGCAGTGCGGGGGGCGATAACACTGAAGCTTTCTTT	CASSAGGDNTEAFF
TRBV7-9	-	14	TRBJ1-2	few	TGTGCCAGCAGCTTTCCTCGGACAGACTATGGCTACACCTTC	CASSFPRTDYGYTF
TRBV7-8	-	12	TRBJ2-3	-	TGTGCCAGCAGCTTAGCTCTAGATACGCAGTATTTT	CASSLALDTQYF
TRBV5-4	-	17	TRBJ1-2	-	TGTGCCAGCAGCTGGGGACGGAGCCCCTCTGGAGACTATGGCTACACCTTC	CASSWGRSPSGDYGYTF